These 26 T cell receptor beta chains share one sample of origin, sequenced in a study of vaccination effects on CD4 cells after COVID-19. No antigen has been identified for these receptors. Generated by immunoSEQ multiplex PCR, the TCRdb table keeps only in-frame clones and is missing some. Counted here are approximately 12,000 clones, about 65% occurring once; the ten biggest clones make up 7.5% to 9.5%. Expansion with viral peptide pools was applied to antigen-specific CD4+ T cells by the ViraFEST assay prior to sequencing. Isolating CD4+ T cells followed approximately 11 days of culture. Each participant was administered two doses of either the BNT162b2 or the mRNA-1273 vaccine. The material was CD4+ T cells from PBMCs cultured with SARS-CoV-2 spike peptides, obtained after COVID-19 vaccination. The receptors were gathered from a human donor who received a COVID-19 vaccine.

This clone appeared a few times. The CDR3 DNA reads as TGTGCCAGCAGTGAATTATCCCCGGACAGGAACACTGAAGCTTTCTTT. Its translation is CASSELSPDRNTEAFF. The chain couples TRBV25-1 to TRBJ1-1; weak D call: TRBD1 (6 bases). The germline V gene has CDR1 MGHDK and CDR2 SYGVNS. The V end lost 1 base, the J end lost 1 base, and 13 bases lay between the germline ends. CDR3 size: 16 residues.

The J gene is TRBJ2-3, the V gene TRBV5-1; no clear D gene. CDR1 SGHRS and CDR2 YFSETQ come from the germline V gene. CDR3 size: 14 residues. V gave up 9 bases and J gave up 0 bases, with 14 bases separating them. The CDR3 loop reads CATAWGSSTDTQYF. CDR3 bases: TGCGCCACCGCCTGGGGTTCAAGCACAGATACGCAGTATTTT.

The V and J genes are TRBV6-2 or TRBV6-3 and TRBJ1-2; a weak D match, TRBD1 (6 bases). Germline lookup yields CDR1 MNHEY and CDR2 SVGEGT. This CDR3 has 13 amino acids. Trimming left V 5 bases short and J 4 bases short, with 11 bases between. CDR3 sequence reads: CASSRDTAYGYTF. For the CDR3, the DNA is TGTGCCAGCAGTAGGGACACCGCCTATGGCTACACCTTC.

The genes are TRBV9 and TRBJ1-2; the D gene is possibly TRBD1 (6 bases). Trimming shortened V by 3 bases and J by 7 bases, and 19 bases separated the two germline ends. CDR3 length: 15 amino acids. Germline V gene lookup returns CDR1 SGDLS and CDR2 YYNGEE. CDR3 sequence reads: CASSGGQGGMSGYTF. The CDR3 bases are TGTGCCAGCAGCGGGGGGCAGGGAGGGATGTCTGGCTACACCTTC.

CDR3 DNA sequence: TGTGCCAGCAGACCCGGGGGGTCCGGGGCCAACGTCCTGACTTTC. This encodes CASRPGGSGANVLTF. The chain employs TRBV27 and TRBJ2-6, with TRBD2 matching 7 bases. The length of the CDR3 is 15 residues. Germline CDR1 MNHEY, CDR2 SMNVEV (reference sequence). V was pared by 6 bases and J by 4 bases, with 6 bases of the junction left unmatched.

The chain joins TRBV7-6 to TRBJ2-7, with 11 positions matching TRBD1. The germline CDR1 and CDR2 sequences are SGHVS and FNYEAQ. This CDR3 region has 18 residues. J was trimmed by 9 bases and V by 5 bases; bases with no gene match: 21. CDR3 in amino acids: CASSPGLRRDRGELGQYF. The CDR3 DNA reads TGTGCCAGCAGCCCGGGACTCAGGAGGGACAGGGGGGAACTTGGGCAGTACTTC.

The rearrangement links TRBV5-8 to TRBJ2-1; D is possibly TRBD1 or TRBD2 (5 bases each). Per the germline V gene, CDR1 is SGHTS and CDR2 is YDEGEE. The V and J ends lost 3 bases and 4 bases respectively, with 11 bases between them. The CDR3 is 14 residues long. DNA for the CDR3: TGTGCCAGCAGCTCCGGGACCGAATACAATGAGCAGTTCTTC. This gives the protein CASSSGTEYNEQFF. The complete variable domain, with remaining parts taken from reference TRBV5-8 and TRBJ2-1, reads EAGVTQSPTHLIKTRGQQATLRCSPISGHTSVYWYQQALGLGLQFLLWYDEGEERNRGNFPPRFSGRQFPNYSSELNVNALELEDSALYLCASSSGTEYNEQFFGPGTRLTVL.

The chain combines TRBV5-1 with TRBJ1-4; weak D call: TRBD1 (6 bases). This CDR3 comprises 15 residues. V was trimmed by 1 base and J by 7 bases, leaving 14 bases between them. Germline CDR1 reads SGHRS; CDR2 reads YFSETQ. The CDR3: CASSLNGGLSEKLFF. The CDR3 DNA reads as TGCGCCAGCAGCTTGAACGGGGGGCTTAGTGAAAAACTGTTTTTT.

The chain employs TRBV6-6 and TRBJ1-5, with D possibly TRBD1 on 6 matching bases. V was clipped by 2 bases and J by 1 base, with 9 bases between them. Germline CDR1 MNHNY, CDR2 SVGAGI (reference sequence). CDR3 length: 15 residues. CDR3 in DNA: TGTGCCAGCAGTTACCTGGGGGGCAGCAATCAGCCCCAGCATTTT. This translates into CASSYLGGSNQPQHF.

The chain combines TRBV28 with TRBJ1-6; D possibly corresponds to TRBD1 (5 bases). Trimming cost V 6 bases and J 10 bases, with 16 bases left between them. The CDR3 is 14 amino acids. Germline V lookup: CDR1 MDHEN, CDR2 SYDVKM. The CDR3 sequence is CASSLRDRGSPLHF. The CDR3 nucleotides read TGTGCCAGCAGCCTCCGGGACCGGGGGTCACCCCTCCACTTT.

The chain employs TRBV19 and TRBJ2-7; TRBD1 matches 10 bases. V dropped 3 bases and J dropped 0; count of bases not matched to a gene: 11. Looked up from germline, CDR1 is LNHDA and CDR2 is SQIVND (reference sequence). The CDR3 has 18 residues. The CDR3 DNA sequence: TGTGCCAGTAGTATCATACTACTTGGACAGGGGGACTCCTACGAGCAGTACTTC. Protein product: CASSIILLGQGDSYEQYF.

The V and J genes are TRBV12-3 or TRBV12-4 and TRBJ1-1; 7 bases match TRBD1. The CDR3 covers 13 residues. After removal of 9 bases from V and 5 bases from J, the junction contained 9 bases not matched to a gene. CDR3 region: CASLQGPGTEAFF. The DNA of the CDR3 is TGTGCCAGTTTACAGGGGCCCGGGACTGAAGCTTTCTTT.

This rearrangement joins TRBV6-2 or TRBV6-3 to TRBJ1-1; perhaps TRBD1 as D (6 bases). Germline CDR1 is MNHEY and CDR2 is SVGEGT. Trimming removed 2 bases at V and 4 bases at J, with 8 bases between. The CDR3 consists of 13 residues. Written as DNA, the CDR3 is TGTGCCAGCAGTTACGGACAGTCCACTGAAGCTTTCTTT. This sequence encodes CASSYGQSTEAFF.

V and J are TRBV28 and TRBJ1-1; D gene unclear. Trimming shortened V by 1 base and J by 2 bases, and 8 bases separated the two germline ends. This CDR3 comprises 14 residues. Looked up from germline, CDR1 is MDHEN and CDR2 is SYDVKM. Here the CDR3 reads CASSLSQFNTEAFF. DNA of the CDR3: TGTGCCAGCAGTTTATCTCAATTCAACACTGAAGCTTTCTTT.

The J gene is TRBJ1-2, the V gene TRBV28; D is possibly TRBD1 (6 bases). V was trimmed by 7 bases and J by 0 bases, leaving 15 bases between them. Germline V CDR1 and CDR2: MDHEN, SYDVKM. CDR3 length equals 15 residues. The CDR3 protein is CASTQPRGANYGYTF. In DNA form, the CDR3 reads TGTGCCAGCACTCAACCCAGGGGAGCTAACTATGGCTACACCTTC.

Worth noting for this clone: One end of the junction does not line up with germline, which may come from a read error. The chain combines TRBV7-7 with TRBJ2-2; D may be TRBD1 (5 bases). Germline V gene lookup returns CDR1 SSHAT and CDR2 FNYEAQ (reference sequence). The CDR3 consists of 16 residues. CDR3: CASSLEAGLNTGELFF. In DNA form, the CDR3 reads TGTGCTAGCAGCTTAGAGGCAGGGCTTAACACCGGGGAGCTGTTTTTT.

The CDR3 DNA is TGTGCCAGCAGCCAAGTAATCCAGCGGTCCGGGGAGCTGTTTTTT. Protein product: CASSQVIQRSGELFF. The chain is built from TRBV4-2 and TRBJ2-2; tentatively, D is TRBD2 (5 bases). Germline V gives CDR1 LGHNA, CDR2 YNFKEQ. The CDR3 totals 15 residues. V dropped 1 base and J dropped 6 bases, with 12 bases sitting between them.

The gene calls are TRBV21-1 and TRBJ2-1; TRBD1, the table's D call, lacks a check against the DNA. TRBV21-1 is termed a pseudogene. The CDR3 loop spans 13 amino acids. The CDR3 bases are TGTGCCAGCATCCTAGACAGGGGCAATGAGCAGTTCTTC. As protein: CASILDRGNEQFF.

V usage is TRBV7-9 and J usage is TRBJ2-2; TRBD2 matches at 7 bases. The CDR3 sequence is 15 residues long. In germline, CDR1 is SEHNR, CDR2 FQNEAQ (reference sequence). Trimming cost V 2 bases and J 6 bases; bases outside gene matches: 6. CDR3: CASSLMPSGSGELFF. The CDR3 bases are TGTGCCAGCAGCTTAATGCCTAGCGGATCCGGGGAGCTGTTTTTT.

The V gene is TRBV5-1, the J gene TRBJ2-7, with 7 bases fitting TRBD1. This CDR3 is built from 21 residues. The J segment lost 0 bases and the V segment lost 0 bases, leaving 21 bases of the junction unmatched. Germline CDR1 reads SGHRS; CDR2 reads YFSETQ. The DNA for the CDR3 is TGCGCCAGCAGCTTGGCCGATGGTGGGACAGTGAAGGACCCGAGCTCCTACGAGCAGTACTTC. Translation gives CASSLADGGTVKDPSSYEQYF.

V usage is TRBV9 and J usage is TRBJ1-2; weak D call: TRBD1 (6 bases). V gave up 0 bases and J gave up 0 bases, with 18 bases separating them. The CDR3 runs 18 residues. Germline CDR1 SGDLS, CDR2 YYNGEE. CDR3 in amino acids: CASSVGLGGIGANYGYTF. CDR3 bases: TGTGCCAGCAGCGTAGGACTAGGGGGGATTGGAGCTAACTATGGCTACACCTTC.

The chain couples TRBV7-9 to TRBJ2-7; no firm D call. The CDR3 consists of 12 residues. Trimming left V 5 bases short and J 3 bases short, with 8 bases between. Germline-derived CDR1 and CDR2 are SEHNR and FQNEAQ (reference sequence). CDR3 sequence: CASSPRIYEQYF. The CDR3 bases are TGTGCCAGCAGCCCCCGGATCTACGAGCAGTACTTC.

The CDR3 sequence is CASSLGQVGNTIYF. The CDR3 nucleotides are TGTGCCAGCAGCCTGGGGCAGGTTGGAAACACCATATATTTT. The V and J genes are TRBV3-1 (or the pseudogene TRBV3-2) and TRBJ1-3; D perhaps matches TRBD1 (5 bases). This CDR3 spans 14 amino acids. Germline lookup yields CDR1 LGHDT and CDR2 YNNKEL (reference sequence). The V end lost 4 bases, the J end lost 3 bases, and 10 bases lay between the germline ends.

The chain recombines TRBV7-9 with TRBJ2-1, with a tentative D call TRBD1 (6 bases). The germline V and J ends were trimmed by 4 bases and 7 bases, with 14 bases remaining between them. This CDR3 has 14 amino acids. Germline V gene lookup returns CDR1 SEHNR and CDR2 FQNEAQ (reference sequence). CDR3 nucleotides: TGTGCCAGCAGCTCAGGGGCCGCAGCGAATGAGCAGTTCTTC. Translating gives CASSSGAAANEQFF.

The chain is built from TRBV5-1 and TRBJ2-3, with D perhaps matching TRBD1 (6 bases). V was trimmed by 4 bases and J by 4 bases, leaving 16 bases between them. Germline V CDR1 and CDR2: SGHRS, YFSETQ. The CDR3 length is 15 residues. CDR3 loop: CASSAQGIGADTQYF. CDR3 nucleotide sequence: TGCGCCAGCAGCGCTCAGGGGATCGGCGCAGATACGCAGTATTTT.

V gene TRBV5-1 combines with J gene TRBJ2-3; 15 bases are shared with TRBD2. CDR3 length equals 18 residues. J was trimmed by 0 bases and V by 4 bases; bases with no gene match: 6. Germline V gene sequence: CDR1 SGHRS, CDR2 YFSETQ. The CDR3 protein is CASSLGTSGGPSTDTQYF. CDR3 nucleotides: TGCGCCAGCAGCCTTGGGACTAGCGGGGGGCCGAGCACAGATACGCAGTATTTT.